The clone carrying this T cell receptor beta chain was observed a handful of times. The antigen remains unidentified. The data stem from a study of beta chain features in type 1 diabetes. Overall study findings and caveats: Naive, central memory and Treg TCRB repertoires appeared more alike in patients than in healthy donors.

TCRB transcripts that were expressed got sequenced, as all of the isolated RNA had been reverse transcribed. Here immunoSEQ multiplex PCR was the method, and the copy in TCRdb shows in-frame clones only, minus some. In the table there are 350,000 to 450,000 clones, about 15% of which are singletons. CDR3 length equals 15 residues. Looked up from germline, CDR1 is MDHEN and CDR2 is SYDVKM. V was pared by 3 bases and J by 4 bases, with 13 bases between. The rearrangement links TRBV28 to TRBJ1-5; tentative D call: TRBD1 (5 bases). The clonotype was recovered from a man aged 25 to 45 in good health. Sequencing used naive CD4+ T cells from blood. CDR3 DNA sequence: TGTGCCAGCAGTTTGGCAGGGATCGGGAATCAGCCCCAGCATTTT. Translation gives CASSLAGIGNQPQHF.